Listed here are 23 T cell receptor beta chains from one sample, sequenced in a study of blood T cell repertoires in COVID-19. TCRdb's copy holds only in-frame clones and misses some; the assay was immunoSEQ multiplex PCR. The table shows 150,000 or so clones, with 85% to 90% occurring only once. The sample was peripheral blood. These receptors were collected from a middle-aged woman with acute or convalescent COVID-19.

The rearrangement uses TRBV3-1 (or the pseudogene TRBV3-2) and TRBJ2-1, with 9 nucleotides matching TRBD2. V trimming: 1 base; J trimming: 6 bases; junction bases outside the gene matches: 7. The CDR3 is 16 residues long. CDR1 LGHDT and CDR2 YNNKEL come from the germline V gene (reference sequence). Here the CDR3 DNA reads TGTGCCAGCAGCCAAGTCTCTTGGACTAGCGTCAATGAGCAGTTCTTC. Residues: CASSQVSWTSVNEQFF.

This clone was observed a few times. The chain recombines TRBV2 with TRBJ2-2, with TRBD1 matching 7 bases. The J segment lost 6 bases and the V segment lost 6 bases, leaving 4 bases of the junction unmatched. There are 13 residues in the CDR3. Germline CDR1 SNHLY, CDR2 FYNNEI. The CDR3, as DNA: TGTGCCAGCAGCGGGACAGCCGCCGGGGAGCTGTTTTTT. It yields the protein CASSGTAAGELFF.

The rearrangement uses TRBV7-2 and TRBJ1-2, with D tentatively TRBD1 (6 bases). This CDR3 comprises 15 residues. CDR1 and CDR2 from the germline V gene are SGHTA and FQGNSA. Trimming took off 1 base at V and 6 bases at J, with 15 bases between the two ends. CDR3 DNA: TGTGCCAGCAGCTTAGAGAGGGGGAATGGGAATGGCTACACCTTC. This codes for CASSLERGNGNGYTF.

This clone was seen once. This chain uses TRBV29-1 with TRBJ2-2; possibly TRBD2 for D (5 bases). This CDR3 spans 11 amino acids. Germline V gene data show CDR1 as SQVTM and CDR2 as ANQGSEA. V was trimmed by 6 bases and J by 7 bases, leaving 9 bases between them. The CDR3 sequence is CSVEENGELFF. The CDR3 DNA sequence: TGCAGCGTGGAGGAGAACGGGGAGCTGTTTTTT.

The J gene is TRBJ2-1, the V gene TRBV11-3, with TRBD2 matching 11 bases. J gave up 9 bases and V 3 bases, and 4 bases lay outside the gene matches. This CDR3 contains 14 residues. Germline lookup yields CDR1 SGHNT and CDR2 YENEEA. The CDR3 loop reads CASSFSGGATEQFF. The DNA of the CDR3 is TGTGCCAGCAGCTTTAGCGGGGGGGCCACTGAGCAGTTCTTC. The whole variable domain, remainder taken from reference TRBV11-3 and TRBJ2-1, is EAGVVQSPRYKIIEKKQPVAFWCNPISGHNTLYWYLQNLGQGPELLIRYENEEAVDDSQLPKDRFSAERLKGVDSTLKIQPAELGDSAVYLCASSFSGGATEQFFGPGTRLTVL.

The rearrangement uses TRBV5-1 and TRBJ2-7; 9 bases map to TRBD1. The V gene's germline CDR1 is SGHRS and CDR2 YFSETQ. V gave up 3 bases and J gave up 5 bases; unmatched junction bases: 12. The CDR3 totals 16 residues. For the CDR3, the DNA is TGCGCCAGCAGCTCGGGGCAACAGGGGGCGCGAAACGAGCAGTACTTC. This translates into CASSSGQQGARNEQYF.

The chain joins TRBV5-1 to TRBJ1-5; 10 bases are a match to TRBD1. CDR3 length: 15 residues. V lost 4 bases to trimming and J lost 1 base; unmatched junction nucleotides: 2. CDR1 and CDR2 (germline): SGHRS, YFSETQ. This chain's CDR3 is CASSEGQGSNQPQHF. The CDR3 DNA follows: TGCGCCAGCAGCGAGGGACAGGGGAGCAATCAGCCCCAGCATTTT. Supplemented by reference TRBV5-1 and TRBJ1-5, the full variable domain reads KAGVTQTPRYLIKTRGQQVTLSCSPISGHRSVSWYQQTPGQGLQFLFEYFSETQRNKGNFPGRFSGRQFSNSRSEMNVSTLELGDSALYLCASSEGQGSNQPQHFGDGTRLSIL.

The chain links TRBV27 to TRBJ2-1, with TRBD2 as a possible D gene (6 bases). V was clipped by 2 bases and J by 4 bases, with 12 bases between them. The CDR3 extends over 15 amino acids. CDR1 is MNHEY, CDR2 SMNVEV, per germline (reference sequence). The CDR3, as DNA: TGTGCCAGCAGTTTACGACTAGATACATACAATGAGCAGTTCTTC. Encoded protein: CASSLRLDTYNEQFF.

This chain links TRBV5-6 with TRBJ2-7; 9 bases map to TRBD1. Germline CDR1 and CDR2: SGHDT and YYEEEE. CDR3 length: 16 amino acids. The V gene end was trimmed by 3 bases and the J gene end by 1 base; junction bases not matched to a gene: 8. The chain's CDR3 is CASSSITGQGSYEQYF. CDR3 DNA: TGTGCCAGCAGCTCGATTACGGGACAGGGTTCCTACGAGCAGTACTTC.

V usage is TRBV5-4 and J usage is TRBJ2-1; 9 bases are a match to TRBD2. V gave up 7 bases and J gave up 8 bases; unmatched junction bases: 16. In germline, CDR1 is SGHNT, CDR2 YYREEE (reference sequence). This CDR3 is built from 16 residues. The CDR3, as DNA: TGTGCCAGCGTCCCCAAAGGGGGCGGGGGGGCGGATGAGCAGTTCTTC. It encodes CASVPKGGGGADEQFF.

The genes are TRBV29-1 and TRBJ2-3; possibly TRBD2 for D (5 bases). Deletions cut 5 bases from V and 4 bases from J, with 10 bases between. This CDR3 spans 12 amino acids. Germline values: CDR1 SQVTM, CDR2 ANQGSEA. In DNA form, the CDR3 reads TGCAGCGTTTATACGGGGTCAGATACGCAGTATTTT. Translation: CSVYTGSDTQYF.

This rearrangement joins TRBV7-3 to TRBJ2-6; TRBD2 aligns across 14 bases. This CDR3 has 21 residues. J was trimmed by 1 base and V by 5 bases; bases with no gene match: 13. CDR1 is SGHTA, CDR2 FQGTGA, per germline. CDR3 amino acids: CASSPAGTSGGWGSGANVLTF. The CDR3 DNA reads as TGTGCCAGCAGCCCGGCCGGGACTAGCGGGGGCTGGGGTTCTGGGGCCAACGTCCTGACTTTC.

V is TRBV4-2 and J is TRBJ1-1; D gene unclear. The ends were cut back, 0 bases at V and 6 bases at J, with 11 bases in the middle. The CDR3 runs to 14 residues. Germline V lookup: CDR1 LGHNA, CDR2 YNFKEQ. CDR3 sequence: CASSQDGRDAEAFF. The CDR3 bases are TGTGCCAGCAGCCAAGATGGCCGGGATGCTGAAGCTTTCTTT.

The CDR3 sequence is CASSYAGRLNTGELFF. CDR3 DNA: TGTGCCAGCAGTTACGCGGGTCGATTAAACACCGGGGAGCTGTTTTTT. V is TRBV6-5 and J is TRBJ2-2; maybe TRBD2 (5 bases). CDR1 and CDR2 (germline): MNHEY, SVGAGI. This CDR3 comprises 16 residues. V lost 2 bases and J lost 2, with 12 bases in between.

The chain uses TRBV27 and TRBJ2-7, with D maybe TRBD2 (5 bases). CDR3 size: 16 residues. Trimming took off 2 bases at V and 4 bases at J, with 18 bases between the two ends. CDR1 and CDR2 (germline): MNHEY, SMNVEV (reference sequence). The CDR3 coding sequence is TGTGCCAGCAGTTTAACGGACGGCTCTCGAGGGTACGAGCAGTACTTC. Protein: CASSLTDGSRGYEQYF.

This clone was counted a single time. The chain uses TRBV5-1 and TRBJ2-1, with TRBD1 matching 9 bases. Germline V lookup: CDR1 SGHRS, CDR2 YFSETQ. The CDR3 totals 13 residues. V gave up 0 bases and J gave up 15 bases; unmatched junction bases: 7. The CDR3 here is CASSLAGQGLWFF. Written as DNA, the CDR3 is TGCGCCAGCAGCTTGGCGGGACAGGGTTTGTGGTTCTTC.

This clone appeared a few times. The chain is built from TRBV4-1 and TRBJ1-6, with 7 positions matching TRBD1. This CDR3 is built from 15 residues. CDR1 is MGHRA and CDR2 is YSYEKL in the germline V gene. After removal of 1 base from V and 8 bases from J, the junction contained 5 bases not matched to a gene. This chain's CDR3 is CASSQGVQGYSPLHF. In DNA form, the CDR3 reads TGCGCCAGCAGCCAAGGGGTACAGGGGTATTCACCCCTCCACTTT.

The chain is built from TRBV19 and TRBJ1-4; 10 bases are a match to TRBD1. CDR1 is LNHDA, CDR2 SQIVND, per germline (reference sequence). There are 15 residues in the CDR3. The trim removed 5 bases at V and 8 bases at J, leaving 8 bases unmatched. The CDR3 protein is CASSHWDRGLEKLFF. DNA of the CDR3: TGTGCCAGTAGTCATTGGGACAGGGGTTTGGAAAAACTGTTTTTT.

The rearrangement uses TRBV7-3 and TRBJ2-3; 8 bases align to TRBD2. V lost 5 bases, J lost 1 base, and 11 bases stayed unmatched. Germline CDR1 and CDR2: SGHTA and FQGTGA. The CDR3 is 17 amino acids. The DNA for the CDR3 is TGTGCCAGCAGCCCGATACCGGGGCGGGAGGGCACAGATACGCAGTATTTT. Its protein product is CASSPIPGREGTDTQYF.

The gene calls are TRBV4-2 and TRBJ2-7, with a tentative D call TRBD2 (5 bases). CDR1 and CDR2 (germline): LGHNA, YNFKEQ. This CDR3 comprises 15 residues. The V end was cut by 1 base, the J end by 5 bases, with 15 bases between. This chain's CDR3 is CASSQVLQEGNEQYF. The CDR3 nucleotides read TGTGCCAGCAGCCAAGTACTTCAAGAGGGAAACGAGCAGTACTTC.

The chain is built from TRBV6-5 and TRBJ2-7, with D hard to call. CDR3 size: 13 residues. V was trimmed by 4 bases and J by 0 bases, leaving 7 bases between them. Germline CDR1 and CDR2: MNHEY and SVGAGI. In DNA form, the CDR3 reads TGTGCCAGCAGTTCTGCGAGCTCCTACGAGCAGTACTTC. This codes for CASSSASSYEQYF.

CDR3 bases: TGTGCCAGCAGTTTTATTTTGTCGGGTGAAGCTTTCTTT. As protein: CASSFILSGEAFF. The gene calls are TRBV12-3 or TRBV12-4 and TRBJ1-1; no clear D gene. The V end was cut by 3 bases, the J end by 7 bases, with 12 bases between. The CDR3 is made up of 13 amino acids.

The chain combines TRBV6-2 or TRBV6-3 with TRBJ2-1; possibly TRBD1 for D (5 bases). Per the germline V gene, CDR1 is MNHEY and CDR2 is SVGEGT. The germline V and J ends were trimmed by 0 bases and 6 bases, with 15 bases remaining between them. The length of the CDR3 is 16 residues. CDR3 sequence: CASSYSTPRQFNEQFF. For the CDR3, the DNA is TGTGCCAGCAGTTACTCGACCCCCCGACAGTTCAATGAGCAGTTCTTC.